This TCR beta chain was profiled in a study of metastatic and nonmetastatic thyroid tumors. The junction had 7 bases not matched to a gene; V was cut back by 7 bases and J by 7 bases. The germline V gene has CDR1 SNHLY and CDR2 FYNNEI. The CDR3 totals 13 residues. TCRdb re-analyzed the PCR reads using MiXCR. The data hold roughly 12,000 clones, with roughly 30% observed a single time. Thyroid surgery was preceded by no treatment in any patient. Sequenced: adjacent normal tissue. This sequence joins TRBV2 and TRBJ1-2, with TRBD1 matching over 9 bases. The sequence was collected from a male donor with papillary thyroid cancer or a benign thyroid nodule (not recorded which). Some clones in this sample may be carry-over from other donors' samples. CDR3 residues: CASTIQGAGGYTF. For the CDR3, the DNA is TGTGCCAGCACCATACAGGGGGCCGGTGGCTACACCTTC.